The rows below give T cell receptor beta chains drawn from one sample of a study of spatial heterogeneity in lung cancer. One entry per CDR3 protein, called by TCRdb with MiXCR from the 5' RACE reads. This table holds around 5,000 distinct CDR3 sequences, around 14% found once. Sequenced material: lung tumor tissue, taken at surgery. These receptors were collected from a female donor with early-stage non-small cell lung cancer. Each CDR3 is given with its conserved first and last residue. The order of the fields is clone size, CDR3 length, J gene, V gene, D gene, CDR3 DNA, CDR3 protein. D genes are given only for firm matches. Clone size appears in some rows only: once, few, many, or a class for an expanded clone.

abundance: medium-sized; len: 11; j_gene: TRBJ1-1; v_gene: TRBV5-1; d_gene: -; CDR3nt: TGCGCCAGCAGCCTGAACACTGAAGCTTTCTTT; CDR3aa: CASSLNTEAFF
abundance: medium-sized; len: 16; j_gene: TRBJ2-1; v_gene: TRBV19; d_gene: TRBD2; CDR3nt: TGTGCCAGTAGTATCTTGACTAGCGGGGGGGCGAAGGAGCAGTTCTTC; CDR3aa: CASSILTSGGAKEQFF
abundance: medium-sized; len: 15; j_gene: TRBJ2-1; v_gene: TRBV7-2; d_gene: -; CDR3nt: TGTGCCAGCAGCCCTACAGGGATCGCCTACAATGAGCAGTTCTTC; CDR3aa: CASSPTGIAYNEQFF
abundance: -; len: 12; j_gene: TRBJ2-2; v_gene: TRBV12-3/TRBV12-4; d_gene: -; CDR3nt: TGTGCCAGCATGGCTAACACCGGGGAGCTGTTTTTT; CDR3aa: CASMANTGELFF
abundance: medium-sized; len: 15; j_gene: TRBJ1-2; v_gene: TRBV3-1; d_gene: -; CDR3nt: TGTGCCAGCAGCCAGAGGGCCCAGACCCTTCATGGCTACACCTTC; CDR3aa: CASSQRAQTLHGYTF
abundance: many; len: 14; j_gene: TRBJ1-2; v_gene: TRBV12-3/TRBV12-4; d_gene: -; CDR3nt: TGTGCCAGCAGTAACCTTGGGGGCAGGGGTGGCTACACCTTC; CDR3aa: CASSNLGGRGGYTF
abundance: -; len: 14; j_gene: TRBJ1-1; v_gene: TRBV12-3/TRBV12-4; d_gene: TRBD1; CDR3nt: TGTGCCAGCAGTTCCCGGGACAGGAACACTGAAGCTTTCTTT; CDR3aa: CASSSRDRNTEAFF
abundance: -; len: 13; j_gene: TRBJ1-1; v_gene: TRBV29-1; d_gene: -; CDR3nt: TGCAGCGTTCTCGGCCATCCGGGGACTGAAGCTTTCTTT; CDR3aa: CSVLGHPGTEAFF
abundance: medium-sized; len: 13; j_gene: TRBJ1-6; v_gene: TRBV11-2; d_gene: -; CDR3nt: TGTGCCAGCAGCTTACAAACTAATTCACCCCTCCACTTT; CDR3aa: CASSLQTNSPLHF
abundance: many; len: 15; j_gene: TRBJ2-7; v_gene: TRBV27; d_gene: -; CDR3nt: TGTGCCAGCAGTTCGCCCGGGACACGGACCTACGAGCAGTACTTC; CDR3aa: CASSSPGTRTYEQYF
abundance: -; len: 13; j_gene: TRBJ2-5; v_gene: TRBV5-1; d_gene: -; CDR3nt: TGCGCCAGCAGGGAGGGTCCGCAAGAGACCCAGTACTTC; CDR3aa: CASREGPQETQYF
abundance: -; len: 16; j_gene: TRBJ2-3; v_gene: TRBV28; d_gene: TRBD1; CDR3nt: TGTGCCAGCAGTCCCGCTGGGACAGGGGTGACAGATACGCAGTATTTT; CDR3aa: CASSPAGTGVTDTQYF
abundance: few; len: 15; j_gene: TRBJ2-2; v_gene: TRBV28; d_gene: TRBD2; CDR3nt: TGTGCCACCCAGTCTAGCGGCCATTCAACCGGGGAGCTGTTTTTT; CDR3aa: CATQSSGHSTGELFF
abundance: many; len: 15; j_gene: TRBJ2-7; v_gene: TRBV7-6; d_gene: -; CDR3nt: TGTGCCAGCAGCTTTCAGCCAGGGGCAACCTACGAGCAGTACTTC; CDR3aa: CASSFQPGATYEQYF
abundance: large; len: 14; j_gene: TRBJ2-3; v_gene: TRBV11-3; d_gene: TRBD2; CDR3nt: TGTGCCAGCAGAGGCGGGGGGGCCACAGATACGCAGTATTTT; CDR3aa: CASRGGGATDTQYF
abundance: many; len: 15; j_gene: TRBJ2-3; v_gene: TRBV6-5; d_gene: -; CDR3nt: TGTGCCAGCAGTTTAGGTGGGGGGAAGTTGAATACGCAGTATTTT; CDR3aa: CASSLGGGKLNTQYF
abundance: many; len: 15; j_gene: TRBJ1-2; v_gene: TRBV5-8; d_gene: -; CDR3nt: TGTGCCAGCAGCGCCTCCTCCAGGGAGGGCTTTGGCTACACCTTC; CDR3aa: CASSASSREGFGYTF
abundance: medium-sized; len: 13; j_gene: TRBJ1-2; v_gene: TRBV28; d_gene: TRBD1; CDR3nt: TGTGCCAGCGTCCGGGACAGGGGTAAAGGCTACACCTTC; CDR3aa: CASVRDRGKGYTF
abundance: medium-sized; len: 13; j_gene: TRBJ2-7; v_gene: TRBV5-5; d_gene: TRBD1; CDR3nt: TGTGCCAGCAGCTACGGCAGGGGGTACGAGCAGTACTTC; CDR3aa: CASSYGRGYEQYF
abundance: few; len: 12; j_gene: TRBJ2-7; v_gene: TRBV29-1; d_gene: -; CDR3nt: TGCAGCGTCGGGACGGAGTCCTACGAGCAGTACTTC; CDR3aa: CSVGTESYEQYF
abundance: -; len: 14; j_gene: TRBJ1-1; v_gene: TRBV20-1; d_gene: TRBD1; CDR3nt: TGCAGTGCTAGTCCCGACAGGGTGAACACTGAAGCTTTCTTT; CDR3aa: CSASPDRVNTEAFF
abundance: medium-sized; len: 15; j_gene: TRBJ2-3; v_gene: TRBV18; d_gene: -; CDR3nt: TGTGCCAGCTCACCGGCGGGACCCCCCGCAGATACGCAGTATTTT; CDR3aa: CASSPAGPPADTQYF
abundance: medium-sized; len: 15; j_gene: TRBJ2-2; v_gene: TRBV27; d_gene: TRBD1; CDR3nt: TGTGCCAGCAGTCCGACAGGGTTTTCCACCGGGGAGCTGTTTTTT; CDR3aa: CASSPTGFSTGELFF
abundance: -; len: 15; j_gene: TRBJ2-1; v_gene: TRBV6-6; d_gene: -; CDR3nt: TGTGCCAGCAGGAAAGGAAGGTGGCGGTACAATGAGCAGTTCTTC; CDR3aa: CASRKGRWRYNEQFF
abundance: many; len: 13; j_gene: TRBJ1-5; v_gene: TRBV2; d_gene: TRBD1; CDR3nt: TGTGCCAGCATAGGACAGGGTGATCAGCCCCAGCATTTT; CDR3aa: CASIGQGDQPQHF
abundance: -; len: 17; j_gene: TRBJ1-3; v_gene: TRBV26; d_gene: -; CDR3nt: TGTGCCAGCCGTTCATCCATGATACTCGAGTCCGGAAACACCATATATTTT; CDR3aa: CASRSSMILESGNTIYF
abundance: -; len: 15; j_gene: TRBJ2-7; v_gene: TRBV18; d_gene: TRBD2; CDR3nt: TGTGCCAGCTCACCACCTACTAGCGGGAACCCGGAGCAGTACTTC; CDR3aa: CASSPPTSGNPEQYF
abundance: -; len: 13; j_gene: TRBJ2-5; v_gene: TRBV5-6; d_gene: -; CDR3nt: TGTGCCAGCAGCTTGGGTCGCCATCCGGCCCAGTACTTC; CDR3aa: CASSLGRHPAQYF
abundance: few; len: 16; j_gene: TRBJ2-5; v_gene: TRBV4-1; d_gene: TRBD2; CDR3nt: TGCGCCAGCAGCCCCCGGGGGACTACCACCGGAGAGACCCAGTACTTC; CDR3aa: CASSPRGTTTGETQYF
abundance: many; len: 15; j_gene: TRBJ1-4; v_gene: TRBV11-2; d_gene: TRBD1; CDR3nt: TGTGCCAGCAGCTTAGGTTCAGGGGGCAATGAAAAACTGTTTTTT; CDR3aa: CASSLGSGGNEKLFF
abundance: medium-sized; len: 12; j_gene: TRBJ1-1; v_gene: TRBV19; d_gene: -; CDR3nt: TGTGCCAGTAGTCTACCGAACACTGAAGCTTTCTTT; CDR3aa: CASSLPNTEAFF
abundance: -; len: 15; j_gene: TRBJ2-7; v_gene: TRBV30; d_gene: TRBD1; CDR3nt: TGTGCCTGGAGTGTCCTCGGGACAGGGGGCAAAGAGCAGTACTTC; CDR3aa: CAWSVLGTGGKEQYF
abundance: many; len: 15; j_gene: TRBJ2-3; v_gene: TRBV9; d_gene: TRBD2; CDR3nt: TGTGCCAGCAGCGTATCAGCAGCGGGGGCAGATACGCAGTATTTT; CDR3aa: CASSVSAAGADTQYF
abundance: many; len: 15; j_gene: TRBJ2-5; v_gene: TRBV7-7; d_gene: TRBD1; CDR3nt: TGTGCTAGCAGCTTAGGACAGGCCACCCAAGAGACCCAGTACTTC; CDR3aa: CASSLGQATQETQYF
abundance: medium-sized; len: 16; j_gene: TRBJ1-6; v_gene: TRBV28; d_gene: -; CDR3nt: TGTGCCAGCAGGGAGCTCGGGAGCTCCTATAATTCACCCCTCCACTTT; CDR3aa: CASRELGSSYNSPLHF
abundance: -; len: 13; j_gene: TRBJ1-1; v_gene: TRBV20-1; d_gene: -; CDR3nt: TGCAGTGCTAGGCGCCCGACAGGCACTGAAGCTTTCTTT; CDR3aa: CSARRPTGTEAFF
abundance: medium-sized; len: 16; j_gene: TRBJ2-3; v_gene: TRBV7-6; d_gene: TRBD2; CDR3nt: TGTGCCAGCAGCTCCCGGACTAGCGGGGTGGTAGATACGCAGTATTTT; CDR3aa: CASSSRTSGVVDTQYF
abundance: medium-sized; len: 12; j_gene: TRBJ2-7; v_gene: TRBV6-6; d_gene: -; CDR3nt: TGTGCCAGCAGTACGGCCAACTACGAGCAGTACTTC; CDR3aa: CASSTANYEQYF
abundance: many; len: 11; j_gene: TRBJ1-3; v_gene: TRBV20-1; d_gene: -; CDR3nt: TGCAGCGTGCTCTCCGGAAACACCATATATTTT; CDR3aa: CSVLSGNTIYF
abundance: medium-sized; len: 18; j_gene: TRBJ1-2; v_gene: TRBV4-2; d_gene: -; CDR3nt: TGTGCCAGCAGCAATGATTACGGGTCTCGGGGAGATGGCTATGGCTACACCTTC; CDR3aa: CASSNDYGSRGDGYGYTF
abundance: many; len: 15; j_gene: TRBJ2-3; v_gene: TRBV20-1; d_gene: -; CDR3nt: TGCAGTGCTAGAGATAAGGGGACCCCCCTGGATACGCAGTATTTT; CDR3aa: CSARDKGTPLDTQYF
abundance: medium-sized; len: 13; j_gene: TRBJ1-1; v_gene: TRBV11-2; d_gene: -; CDR3nt: TGTGCCAGCAGCTTAGGGGGGAACACTGAAGCTTTCTTT; CDR3aa: CASSLGGNTEAFF
abundance: few; len: 14; j_gene: TRBJ2-7; v_gene: TRBV29-1; d_gene: TRBD1; CDR3nt: TGCAGCGTACTAAGACAGGGGGTTACCTACGAGCAGTACTTC; CDR3aa: CSVLRQGVTYEQYF
abundance: many; len: 15; j_gene: TRBJ2-3; v_gene: TRBV3-1; d_gene: -; CDR3nt: TGTGCCAGCAGCCAAGATGGCATAGTGACAGATACGCAGTATTTT; CDR3aa: CASSQDGIVTDTQYF
abundance: -; len: 13; j_gene: TRBJ2-3; v_gene: TRBV12-3/TRBV12-4; d_gene: TRBD1; CDR3nt: TGTGCCACCAGACAGGGAAGCACAGATACGCAGTATTTT; CDR3aa: CATRQGSTDTQYF
abundance: large; len: 14; j_gene: TRBJ2-6; v_gene: TRBV19; d_gene: -; CDR3nt: TGTGCCAGCAATACACTCTCTGGGGCCAACGTCCTGACTTTC; CDR3aa: CASNTLSGANVLTF
abundance: medium-sized; len: 15; j_gene: TRBJ2-7; v_gene: TRBV4-1; d_gene: TRBD1; CDR3nt: TGCGCCAGCAGCCAGTCCGGGACAGGGGCCTACGAGCAGTACTTC; CDR3aa: CASSQSGTGAYEQYF
abundance: medium-sized; len: 17; j_gene: TRBJ2-7; v_gene: TRBV6-2/TRBV6-3; d_gene: TRBD1; CDR3nt: TGTGCCAGCACGGATTGGACAGGGATACTTGTAAGGTACGAGCAGTACTTC; CDR3aa: CASTDWTGILVRYEQYF
abundance: medium-sized; len: 15; j_gene: TRBJ2-1; v_gene: TRBV12-3/TRBV12-4; d_gene: -; CDR3nt: TGTGCCAGCAGTCCGACCCCCAATCAGGTCAATGAGCAGTTCTTC; CDR3aa: CASSPTPNQVNEQFF
abundance: medium-sized; len: 15; j_gene: TRBJ2-1; v_gene: TRBV20-1; d_gene: -; CDR3nt: TGCAGTGCTATCCCTCGGGGGGCCGCCTACAATGAGCAGTTCTTC; CDR3aa: CSAIPRGAAYNEQFF
abundance: -; len: 12; j_gene: TRBJ2-7; v_gene: TRBV7-3; d_gene: -; CDR3nt: TGTGCCAGCAGCTTTAACGGGCTCGAGCAGTACTTC; CDR3aa: CASSFNGLEQYF
abundance: -; len: 13; j_gene: TRBJ1-1; v_gene: TRBV5-1; d_gene: -; CDR3nt: TGCGCCAGCAGGGCCGGGGGGAGCACTGAAGCTTTCTTT; CDR3aa: CASRAGGSTEAFF